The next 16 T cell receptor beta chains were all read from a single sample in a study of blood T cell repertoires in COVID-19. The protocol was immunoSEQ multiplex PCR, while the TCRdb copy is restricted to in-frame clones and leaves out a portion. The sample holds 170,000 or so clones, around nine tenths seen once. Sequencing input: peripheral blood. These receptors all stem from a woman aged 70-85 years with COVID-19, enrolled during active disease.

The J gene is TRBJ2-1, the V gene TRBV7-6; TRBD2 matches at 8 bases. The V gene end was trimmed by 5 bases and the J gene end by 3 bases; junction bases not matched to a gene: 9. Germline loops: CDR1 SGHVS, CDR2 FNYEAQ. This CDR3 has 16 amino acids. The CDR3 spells CASSRGAREVYNEQFF. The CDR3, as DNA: TGTGCCAGCAGCCGGGGAGCGCGGGAGGTCTACAATGAGCAGTTCTTC.

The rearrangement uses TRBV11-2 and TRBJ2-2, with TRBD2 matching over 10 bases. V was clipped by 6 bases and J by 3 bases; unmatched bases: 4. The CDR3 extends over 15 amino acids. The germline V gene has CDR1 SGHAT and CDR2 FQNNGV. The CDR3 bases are TGTGCCAGCAGGCCAGCGGGAGGGCACACCGGGGAGCTGTTTTTT. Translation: CASRPAGGHTGELFF.

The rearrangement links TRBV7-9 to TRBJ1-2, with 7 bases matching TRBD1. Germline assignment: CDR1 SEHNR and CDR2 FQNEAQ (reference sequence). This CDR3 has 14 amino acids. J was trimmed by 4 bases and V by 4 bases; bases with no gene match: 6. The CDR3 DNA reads TGTGCCAGCAGCTCAGGGCAGGGGGTCTATGGCTACACCTTC. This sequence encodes CASSSGQGVYGYTF. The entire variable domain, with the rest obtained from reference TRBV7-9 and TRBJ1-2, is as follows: DTGVSQNPRHKITKRGQNVTFRCDPISEHNRLYWYRQTLGQGPEFLTYFQNEAQLEKSRLLSDRFSAERPKGSFSTLEIQRTEQGDSAMYLCASSSGQGVYGYTFGSGTRLTVV.

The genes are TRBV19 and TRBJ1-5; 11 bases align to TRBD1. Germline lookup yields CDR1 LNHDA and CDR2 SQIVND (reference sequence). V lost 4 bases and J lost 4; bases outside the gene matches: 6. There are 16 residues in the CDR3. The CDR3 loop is CASSRSGTGGNQPQHF. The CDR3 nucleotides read TGTGCCAGTAGTAGATCCGGGACAGGGGGGAATCAGCCCCAGCATTTT.

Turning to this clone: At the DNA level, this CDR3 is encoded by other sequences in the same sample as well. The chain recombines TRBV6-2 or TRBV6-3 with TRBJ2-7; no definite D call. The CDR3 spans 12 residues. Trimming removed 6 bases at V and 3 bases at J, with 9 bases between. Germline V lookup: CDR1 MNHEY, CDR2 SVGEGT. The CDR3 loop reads CASSLTSYEQYF. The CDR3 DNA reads TGTGCCAGCAGCCTGACAAGCTACGAGCAGTACTTC.

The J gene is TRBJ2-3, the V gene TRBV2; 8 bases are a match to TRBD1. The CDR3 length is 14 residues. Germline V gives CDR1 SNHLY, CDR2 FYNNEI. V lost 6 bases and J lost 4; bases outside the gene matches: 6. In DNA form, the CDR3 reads TGTGCCAGCAGAGACAGGGGAGTTGCAGATACGCAGTATTTT. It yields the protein CASRDRGVADTQYF.

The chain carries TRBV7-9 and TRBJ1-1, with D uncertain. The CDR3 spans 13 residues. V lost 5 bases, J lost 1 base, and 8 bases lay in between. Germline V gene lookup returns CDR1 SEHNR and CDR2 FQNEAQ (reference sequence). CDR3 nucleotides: TGTGCCAGCAGCCCTCGGGAGAACACTGAAGCTTTCTTT. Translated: CASSPRENTEAFF. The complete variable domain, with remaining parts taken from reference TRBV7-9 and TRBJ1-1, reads DTGVSQNPRHKITKRGQNVTFRCDPISEHNRLYWYRQTLGQGPEFLTYFQNEAQLEKSRLLSDRFSAERPKGSFSTLEIQRTEQGDSAMYLCASSPRENTEAFFGQGTRLTVV.

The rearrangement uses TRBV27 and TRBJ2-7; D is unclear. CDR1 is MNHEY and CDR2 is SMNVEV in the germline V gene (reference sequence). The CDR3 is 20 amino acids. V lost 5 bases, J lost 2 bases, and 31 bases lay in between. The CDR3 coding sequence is TGTGCCAGCAGTCCGTCATACATTTACTCTGGGCCCTTGAAAACCTACGAGCAGTACTTC. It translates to CASSPSYIYSGPLKTYEQYF.

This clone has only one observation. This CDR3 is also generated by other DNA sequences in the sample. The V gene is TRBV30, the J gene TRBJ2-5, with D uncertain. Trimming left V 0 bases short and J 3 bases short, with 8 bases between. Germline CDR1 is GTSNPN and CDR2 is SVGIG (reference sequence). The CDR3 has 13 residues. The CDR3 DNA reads TGTGCCTGGAGTGTACGGAGAGAAGAGACCCAGTACTTC. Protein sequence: CAWSVRREETQYF.

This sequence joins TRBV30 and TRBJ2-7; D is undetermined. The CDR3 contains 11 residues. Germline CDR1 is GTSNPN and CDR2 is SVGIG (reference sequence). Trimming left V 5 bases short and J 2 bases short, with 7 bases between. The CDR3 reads CAWGQTYEQYF. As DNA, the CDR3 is TGTGCCTGGGGGCAGACCTACGAGCAGTACTTC. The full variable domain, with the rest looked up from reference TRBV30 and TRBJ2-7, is SQTIHQWPATLVQPVGSPLSLECTVEGTSNPNLYWYRQAAGRGLQLLFYSVGIGQISSEVPQNLSASRPQDRQFILSSKKLLLSDSGFYLCAWGQTYEQYFGPGTRLTVT.

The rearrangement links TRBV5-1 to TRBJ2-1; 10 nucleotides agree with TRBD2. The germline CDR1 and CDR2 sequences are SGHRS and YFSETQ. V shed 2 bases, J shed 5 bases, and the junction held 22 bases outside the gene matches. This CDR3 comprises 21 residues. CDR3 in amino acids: CASSFPLKLAGVGLSNNEQFF. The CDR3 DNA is TGCGCCAGCAGCTTTCCTCTCAAGCTAGCGGGAGTCGGTTTATCGAACAATGAGCAGTTCTTC.

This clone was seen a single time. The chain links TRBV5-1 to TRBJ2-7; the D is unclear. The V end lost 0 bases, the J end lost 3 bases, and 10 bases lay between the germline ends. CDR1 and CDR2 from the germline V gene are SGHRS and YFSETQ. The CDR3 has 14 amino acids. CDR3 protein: CASSLEGEHYEQYF. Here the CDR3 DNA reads TGCGCCAGCAGCTTGGAAGGAGAACACTACGAGCAGTACTTC.

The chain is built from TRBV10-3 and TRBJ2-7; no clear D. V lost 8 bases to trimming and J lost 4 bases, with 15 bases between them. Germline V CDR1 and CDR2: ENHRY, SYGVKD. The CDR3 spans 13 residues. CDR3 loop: CAIGLTVGYEQYF. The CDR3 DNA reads TGTGCCATCGGTCTGACGGTCGGGTACGAGCAGTACTTC.

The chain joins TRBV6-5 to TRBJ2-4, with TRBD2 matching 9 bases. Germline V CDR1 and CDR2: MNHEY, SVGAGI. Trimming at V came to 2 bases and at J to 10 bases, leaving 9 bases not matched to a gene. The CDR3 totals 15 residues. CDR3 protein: CASSYGAGGVEIQYF. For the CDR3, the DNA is TGTGCCAGCAGTTACGGCGCGGGAGGGGTTGAAATTCAGTACTTC.

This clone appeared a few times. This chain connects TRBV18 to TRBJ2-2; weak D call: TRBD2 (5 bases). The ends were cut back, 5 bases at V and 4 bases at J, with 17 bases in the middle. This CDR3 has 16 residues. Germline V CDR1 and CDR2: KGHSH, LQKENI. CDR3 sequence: CASSTTSSRSTGELFF. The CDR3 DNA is TGTGCCAGCTCAACAACGTCTAGCCGTTCCACCGGGGAGCTGTTTTTT.

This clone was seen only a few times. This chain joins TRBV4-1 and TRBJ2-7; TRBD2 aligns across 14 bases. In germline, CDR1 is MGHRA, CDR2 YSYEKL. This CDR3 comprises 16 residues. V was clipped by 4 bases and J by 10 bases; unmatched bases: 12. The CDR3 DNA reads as TGCGCCAGCAGCCCAGGACTAGCGGGAGGAGTTCCGATACAGTACTTC. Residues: CASSPGLAGGVPIQYF.